This T cell receptor (beta chain) was documented in a study of beta chain features in type 1 diabetes. This clone was detected a few times. Trimming stripped 0 bases from V and 4 bases from J, with 10 bases between. The CDR3 is made up of 14 amino acids. Germline loops: CDR1 SGHDT, CDR2 YYEEEE. The isolated RNA, all of it, was reverse transcribed, so expressed TCRB transcripts were what got sequenced. Some clones are missing from TCRdb's copy, which holds only in-frame ones; the method was immunoSEQ multiplex PCR. The sample holds 120,000 to 150,000 clones, over 8% seen once. This rearrangement joins TRBV5-6 to TRBJ1-1; D gene ambiguous. The sequenced material came from central memory CD4+ T cells from blood. This sequence was found in a woman in her 40s in good health. The CDR3 reads CASSLDSTVTEAFF. In DNA form, the CDR3 reads TGTGCCAGCAGCTTGGACAGTACGGTCACTGAAGCTTTCTTT.